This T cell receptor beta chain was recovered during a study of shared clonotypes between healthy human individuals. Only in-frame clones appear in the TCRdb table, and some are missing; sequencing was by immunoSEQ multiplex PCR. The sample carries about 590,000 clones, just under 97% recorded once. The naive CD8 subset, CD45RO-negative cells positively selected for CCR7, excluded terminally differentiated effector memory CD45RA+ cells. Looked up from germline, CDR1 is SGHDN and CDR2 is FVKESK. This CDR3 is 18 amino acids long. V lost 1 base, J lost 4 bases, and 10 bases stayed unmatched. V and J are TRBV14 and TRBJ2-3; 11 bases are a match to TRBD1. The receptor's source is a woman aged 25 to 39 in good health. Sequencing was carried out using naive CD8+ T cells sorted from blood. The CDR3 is CASSQGTGGHFYADTQYF. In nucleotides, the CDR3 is TGTGCCAGCAGCCAAGGGACAGGGGGCCACTTTTATGCAGATACGCAGTATTTT.